The sequence of this T cell receptor (beta chain) was determined in a study of early T cells in non-severe SARS-CoV-2 infection. Across the study: Unpaired chains resulted from sequencing bulk RNA of unsorted whole blood.

Trimming took 5 bases from V and 4 from J, leaving 9 bases between them. Germline V CDR1 and CDR2: LNHDA, SQIVND (reference sequence). The CDR3 loop spans 14 amino acids. Separate cDNA molecules each had unique molecular identifiers attached to them. TCRdb re-called the 5' RACE reads with MiXCR, one entry per CDR3 protein. The sample yields 100,000 to 150,000 distinct CDR3 sequences, about 15% seen once. The clonotype originates from an adult who was a healthcare worker with PCR-confirmed SARS-CoV-2 infection or an uninfected control (not recorded which). Sequencing used whole blood. This chain joins TRBV19 and TRBJ2-6; D not resolved. The DNA for the CDR3 is TGTGCCAGTAGTGGAAGGGCAGGGGCCAACGTCCTGACTTTC. Protein product: CASSGRAGANVLTF. The complete variable domain, with remaining parts taken from reference TRBV19 and TRBJ2-6, reads DGGITQSPKYLFRKEGQNVTLSCEQNLNHDAMYWYRQDPGQGLRLIYYSQIVNDFQKGDIAEGYSVSREKKESFPLTVTSAQKNPTAFYLCASSGRAGANVLTFGAGSRLTVL.